The rows below give T cell receptor beta chains drawn from one sample of a study of blood T cells in healthy people across ages. Using its own MiXCR run on the 5' RACE reads, TCRdb lists one record per CDR3 protein. The table includes 780,000 or so distinct CDR3 sequences, roughly 25% detected once. These records were also assigned to another study, of T cells of mothers and their children.

Sequenced sample: blood. These receptors came from a boy aged 10-17 years in good health. Each CDR3 is given with its conserved first and last residue. The order of the fields is V gene, J gene, clone size, D gene, CDR3 length, CDR3 DNA, CDR3 protein. D genes are given only for firm matches. Only some rows state a clone size, as once, few, many or a class for expanded clones.

TRBV20-1	TRBJ2-7	-	TRBD1	12	TGCAGTGCTAGGACAGGGGTCTACGAGCAGTACTTC	CSARTGVYEQYF
TRBV29-1	TRBJ1-2	-	-	13	TGCAGCGTTGGCAGGGAGGGACGGGATGGCTACACCTTC	CSVGREGRDGYTF
TRBV5-1	TRBJ1-1	few	-	16	TGCGCCAGCAGCTCGGGTGGAACGGGCCGCCGGACTGAAGCTTTCTTT	CASSSGGTGRRTEAFF
TRBV7-3	TRBJ2-3	-	-	13	TGTGCCAGCAGCTTAATTTCCCAAGATACGCAGTATTTT	CASSLISQDTQYF
TRBV5-1	TRBJ1-2	few	-	16	TGCGCCAGCAGCTTGGGCCCTCGACAGGAGGTATATGGCTACACCTTC	CASSLGPRQEVYGYTF
TRBV7-3	TRBJ2-7	-	-	15	TGTGCCAGCAGCTATGGGGTTGGCCCCACCTACGAGCAGTACTTC	CASSYGVGPTYEQYF
TRBV9	TRBJ1-2	few	-	15	TGTGCCGGCAGCACCCGACAGACGAGTATCTATGGCTACACCTTC	CAGSTRQTSIYGYTF
TRBV29-1	TRBJ2-3	-	-	14	TGCAGCGTTCTGGCGGGCCCGATCACAGATACGCAGTATTTT	CSVLAGPITDTQYF
TRBV29-1	TRBJ2-3	once	-	16	TGCAGCGTTGAAGATGAACCCGGGGATTCGACAGATACGCAGTATTTT	CSVEDEPGDSTDTQYF
TRBV28	TRBJ1-1	-	-	14	TGTGCCAGCAGATCCCCCGGCATGAACACTGAAGCTTTCTTT	CASRSPGMNTEAFF
TRBV4-1	TRBJ2-3	-	-	14	TGCGCCAGCAGCCAAGAGGCCATTCGGGGTACGCAGTATTTT	CASSQEAIRGTQYF
TRBV6-5	TRBJ1-4	few	-	13	TGTGCCAGCAGTTCGACAGGATATGAAAAACTGTTTTTT	CASSSTGYEKLFF